These 17 T cell receptor beta chains came from one sample sequenced in a study of OX40 agonist ivuxolimab in advanced cancers. Sequencing used immunoSEQ multiplex PCR; TCRdb keeps in-frame clones, though not all of them. The table shows 66,000 or so clones, with roughly 84% occurring only once. The material was CD4+ or CD8+ T cells sorted from blood, obtained in a trial of the OX40 agonist ivuxolimab. Receptors originate from an adult with an advanced solid tumor such as melanoma, head and neck, liver or kidney cancer.

The gene calls are TRBV10-3 and TRBJ2-2; unclear D gene. Per the germline V gene, CDR1 is ENHRY and CDR2 is SYGVKD. The CDR3 has 14 residues. The germline V and J ends were trimmed by 5 bases and 2 bases, with 9 bases remaining between them. The CDR3 nucleotides read TGTGCCATCAGTCAAGTCGCCAACACCGGGGAGCTGTTTTTT. Amino acid sequence: CAISQVANTGELFF.

The rearrangement links TRBV5-4 to TRBJ1-2; 7 bases line up with TRBD1. Trimming cost V 3 bases and J 7 bases; bases outside gene matches: 9. This CDR3 has 14 residues. Germline-derived CDR1 and CDR2 are SGHNT and YYREEE (reference sequence). The CDR3 DNA is TGTGCCAGCAGCTCCAGGGACAGAATAAGTGGCTACACCTTC. It is translated as CASSSRDRISGYTF.

V gene TRBV2 combines with J gene TRBJ1-3; 8 nucleotides agree with TRBD1. Trimming at V came to 3 bases and at J to 7 bases, leaving 5 bases not matched to a gene. Germline lookup yields CDR1 SNHLY and CDR2 FYNNEI. The CDR3 runs to 14 residues. The CDR3 nucleotides read TGTGCCAGCAGTGATCTACAGGGGGTTAACACCATATATTTT. Its translation is CASSDLQGVNTIYF.

The rearrangement joins TRBV5-1 to TRBJ1-1; D not resolved. Germline CDR1 is SGHRS and CDR2 is YFSETQ. V was clipped by 0 bases and J by 3 bases, with 12 bases between them. The CDR3 is 15 amino acids. CDR3 DNA sequence: TGCGCCAGCAGCTTGGATCTCACGGTCGACACTGAAGCTTTCTTT. Protein: CASSLDLTVDTEAFF.

This clone was found a few times. The junction does not match germline at one end; this may be a read error. The chain has TRBV5-1 and TRBJ2-5; no reliable D call. The germline V gene has CDR1 SGHRS and CDR2 YFSETQ. CDR3 length equals 13 residues. The CDR3 bases are TGCGCCAGCAGCCTCGACGTTCAAGGGACCCAGTACTTC. Its translation is CASSLDVQGTQYF.

This chain links TRBV14 with TRBJ2-4, with 9 bases lining up with TRBD2. The V and J ends lost 0 bases and 7 bases, in that order; junction bases with no gene match: 7. The CDR3 length is 16 residues. Germline loops: CDR1 SGHDN, CDR2 FVKESK. The CDR3 region has the DNA TGTGCCAGCAGCCAAGATTTTCTAGCGGGATCGAACATTCAGTACTTC. Translated: CASSQDFLAGSNIQYF.

V is TRBV29-1 and J is TRBJ1-2, with D possibly TRBD1 on 5 matching bases. The CDR3 spans 12 residues. Deletions cut 7 bases from V and 6 bases from J, with 15 bases between. Germline V gene data show CDR1 as SQVTM and CDR2 as ANQGSEA. The CDR3 coding sequence is TGCAGCGGAGGGGAATGGCAGGATGGCTACACCTTC. Translating gives CSGGEWQDGYTF.

The chain is built from TRBV29-1 and TRBJ2-7, with D possibly matching TRBD1 (5 bases). The CDR3 runs to 14 residues. CDR1 SQVTM and CDR2 ANQGSEA come from the germline V gene. V was clipped by 2 bases and J by 6 bases, with 17 bases between them. As DNA, the CDR3 is TGCAGCGTTGAACTCTTGGGGCCAGGCACCGAGCAGTACTTC. Translating it yields CSVELLGPGTEQYF.

A single count supports this clone. The rearrangement uses TRBV7-8 and TRBJ2-2; D is possibly TRBD2 (6 bases). The V gene lost 5 bases and the J gene lost 5 bases, with 15 bases spanning the gap. The CDR3 contains 15 residues. Germline V gene data show CDR1 as SGHVS and CDR2 as FQNEAQ. CDR3: CASSPGTRGTGELFF. The CDR3 DNA reads as TGTGCCAGCAGCCCCGGGACCCGGGGGACCGGGGAGCTGTTTTTT. Filled out from reference TRBV7-8 and TRBJ2-2, the complete variable domain reads GAGVSQSPRYKVAKRGQDVALRCDPISGHVSLFWYQQALGQGPEFLTYFQNEAQLDKSGLPSDRFFAERPEGSVSTLKIQRTQQEDSAVYLCASSPGTRGTGELFFGEGSRLTVL.

The rearrangement joins TRBV5-8 to TRBJ2-7; 7 positions agree with TRBD1. The germline CDR1 and CDR2 sequences are SGHTS and YDEGEE. V was clipped by 7 bases and J by 3 bases; unmatched bases: 7. The CDR3 runs to 13 residues. The CDR3 nucleotides read TGTGCCAGCCGGACAGGTTGGAACTACGAGCAGTACTTC. It specifies CASRTGWNYEQYF.

The V call is TRBV7-2, the J call TRBJ1-2; possible D gene TRBD1, 6 bases. CDR3 length: 15 residues. The V gene's germline CDR1 is SGHTA and CDR2 FQGNSA. The germline V and J ends were trimmed by 5 bases and 0 bases, with 13 bases remaining between them. This CDR3 is CASSSYRAANYGYTF. CDR3 nucleotides: TGTGCCAGCAGCAGTTACAGGGCAGCTAACTATGGCTACACCTTC.

This chain links TRBV6-1 with TRBJ1-2; D remains ambiguous. Trimming took off 6 bases at V and 6 bases at J, with 14 bases between the two ends. This CDR3 is built from 13 residues. Looked up from germline, CDR1 is MNHNS and CDR2 is SASEGT. The CDR3 DNA sequence: TGTGCCAGCAGCTACCTTGGGATAAATGGCTACACCTTC. This codes for CASSYLGINGYTF.

The chain uses TRBV5-4 and TRBJ2-2; no reliable D call. Germline CDR1 is SGHNT and CDR2 is YYREEE (reference sequence). The length of the CDR3 is 13 residues. Trimming removed 6 bases at V and 1 base at J, with 7 bases between. The CDR3 coding sequence is TGTGCCAGCACCAGCGAGAACACCGGGGAGCTGTTTTTT. Translating it yields CASTSENTGELFF.

V usage is TRBV5-6 and J usage is TRBJ1-2; 12 bases agree with TRBD1. J lost 3 bases, V lost 4 bases, and 4 bases had no gene match. The CDR3 consists of 15 residues. The germline gives CDR1 SGHDT, CDR2 YYEEEE. DNA of the CDR3: TGTGCCAGCAGCCCCGGGACAGGGGGCTACTATGGCTACACCTTC. As protein: CASSPGTGGYYGYTF.

The chain carries TRBV19 and TRBJ2-3; D remains unclear. This CDR3 contains 13 residues. The germline V gene has CDR1 LNHDA and CDR2 SQIVND (reference sequence). V was trimmed by 6 bases and J by 5 bases, leaving 12 bases between them. CDR3 sequence reads: CASRPVSGDTQYF. The CDR3 DNA sequence: TGTGCCAGTAGACCGGTCAGTGGAGATACGCAGTATTTT.

The rearrangement joins TRBV27 to TRBJ2-2; no reliable D call. The CDR3 covers 15 residues. Germline-derived CDR1 and CDR2 are MNHEY and SMNVEV (reference sequence). Trimming removed 3 bases at V and 4 bases at J, with 12 bases between. The CDR3 coding sequence is TGTGCCAGCAGTTTCACCGGGTTAGGCACCGGGGAGCTGTTTTTT. Protein product: CASSFTGLGTGELFF.

The chain carries TRBV15 and TRBJ2-7; TRBD1 matches 9 bases. From germline, CDR1 is LNHNV and CDR2 YYDKDF (reference sequence). Trimming took 4 bases from V and 3 from J; bases not matched to a gene: 4. CDR3 length equals 14 residues. The CDR3 here is CATSKPGQGYEQYF. As DNA, the CDR3 is TGTGCCACCAGCAAACCGGGACAGGGCTACGAGCAGTACTTC.